This T cell receptor (beta chain) emerged from a study of cytomegalovirus exposure and HLA in healthy donors. Trimming removed 3 bases from V and 4 bases from J; junction bases left unmatched: 9. In germline, CDR1 is SGDLS, CDR2 YYNGEE. The CDR3 runs 15 residues. TCRdb's copy holds only in-frame clones and misses some; the assay was immunoSEQ multiplex PCR. The sample has about 120,000 clones, around 85% seen once. This chain connects TRBV9 to TRBJ2-5; TRBD2 matches at 7 bases. The clonotype comes from a woman aged 25 to 45 in good health and CMV-seronegative. The sample comprised PBMCs. CDR3 in amino acids: CASSDAARTRETQYF. The CDR3 DNA is TGTGCCAGCAGCGACGCAGCCCGGACTAGAGAGACCCAGTACTTC.